This TCR beta chain is from a study of cytomegalovirus exposure and HLA in healthy donors. Sequencing used immunoSEQ multiplex PCR; TCRdb keeps in-frame clones, though not all of them. The sample includes some 120,000 clones, approximately 92% seen only once; the top ten take approximately 1%. V was clipped by 0 bases and J by 1 base, with 10 bases between them. The CDR3 sequence is 15 residues long. In germline, CDR1 is SGHRS, CDR2 YFSETQ. The chain carries TRBV5-1 and TRBJ1-1; D unresolved. The sequence derives from a woman under 30 in good health and CMV-seronegative. The sequenced material came from PBMCs. As DNA, the CDR3 is TGCGCCAGCAGCTTGGTAGGCAGGAAGAACACTGAAGCTTTCTTT. Its translation: CASSLVGRKNTEAFF. The full variable domain, rest sourced from reference TRBV5-1 and TRBJ1-1, is KAGVTQTPRYLIKTRGQQVTLSCSPISGHRSVSWYQQTPGQGLQFLFEYFSETQRNKGNFPGRFSGRQFSNSRSEMNVSTLELGDSALYLCASSLVGRKNTEAFFGQGTRLTVV.